Each of the 27 T cell receptor beta chains below was sequenced from the same sample in a study of blood T cell repertoires in COVID-19. Only in-frame clones appear in the TCRdb table, and some are missing; sequencing was by immunoSEQ multiplex PCR. The sample comprises about 95,000 clones, about 90% of which are singletons, and approximately 18% rests with the top ten. The material sequenced was peripheral blood. These receptor sequences come from a human donor in a cohort sampled during active COVID-19.

V and J are TRBV28 and TRBJ1-6; TRBD1 might be the D (5 bases). Trimming pared 7 bases from V and 8 bases from J, leaving 12 bases between. Germline V gene data show CDR1 as MDHEN and CDR2 as SYDVKM. The CDR3 loop spans 13 amino acids. CDR3: CASNTGGYSPLHF. CDR3 sequence (DNA): TGTGCCAGCAACACGGGGGGGTATTCACCCCTCCACTTT.

The genes are TRBV9 and TRBJ2-3; tentatively, D is TRBD2 (6 bases). Looked up from germline, CDR1 is SGDLS and CDR2 is YYNGEE. Trimming removed 1 base at V and 2 bases at J, with 8 bases between. The CDR3 is 14 residues long. The CDR3 sequence is CASSVQRATDTQYF. The CDR3 region has the DNA TGTGCCAGCAGCGTACAGCGGGCCACAGATACGCAGTATTTT. The whole variable domain, remainder taken from reference TRBV9 and TRBJ2-3, is DSGVTQTPKHLITATGQRVTLRCSPRSGDLSVYWYQQSLDQGLQFLIQYYNGEERAKGNILERFSAQQFPDLHSELNLSSLELGDSALYFCASSVQRATDTQYFGPGTRLTVL.

The chain has TRBV29-1 and TRBJ2-7; D is perhaps TRBD1 (5 bases). Trimming cost V 1 base and J 2 bases, with 18 bases left between them. The CDR3 has 16 amino acids. Per germline, CDR1 SQVTM and CDR2 ANQGSEA. CDR3 coding DNA: TGCAGCGTTGAAGTGTTTACTCAGGGTTGGGCCTACGAGCAGTACTTC. It codes for CSVEVFTQGWAYEQYF.

The chain links TRBV6-5 to TRBJ1-1; the match to TRBD1 covers 8 bases. Germline V gene lookup returns CDR1 MNHEY and CDR2 SVGAGI. The CDR3 totals 14 residues. Trimming at V came to 7 bases and at J to 3 bases, leaving 7 bases not matched to a gene. The CDR3 DNA reads TGTGCCAGCACTCTCCAGGGGGCGGACACTGAAGCTTTCTTT. The encoded protein is CASTLQGADTEAFF.

This chain uses TRBV5-4 with TRBJ2-2; D ambiguous. Germline CDR1 is SGHNT and CDR2 is YYREEE (reference sequence). The V gene lost 0 bases and the J gene lost 6 bases, with 6 bases spanning the gap. The CDR3 sequence is 13 residues long. Written as DNA, the CDR3 is TGTGCCAGCAGCTTGGTCGGAGCCGGGGAGCTGTTTTTT. This translates into CASSLVGAGELFF.

The chain uses TRBV7-2 and TRBJ1-5; D is undetermined. Germline CDR1 is SGHTA and CDR2 is FQGNSA. Trimming took off 3 bases at V and 4 bases at J, with 7 bases between the two ends. The CDR3 runs 13 residues. The CDR3 is CASSLEPNQPQHF. CDR3 coding DNA: TGTGCCAGCAGCTTGGAGCCGAATCAGCCCCAGCATTTT.

The chain carries TRBV10-2 and TRBJ1-5, with 9 bases fitting TRBD1. The CDR3 covers 18 residues. The V gene's germline CDR1 is WSHSY and CDR2 SAAADI. Germline trimming cut 7 bases from V and 0 bases from J; bases unmatched to any gene: 13. As DNA, the CDR3 is TGCGCCAGCACCGATTCGGGCTGGACAGGGGTTAGCAATCAGCCCCAGCATTTT. It is translated as CASTDSGWTGVSNQPQHF.

V gene TRBV4-2 combines with J gene TRBJ1-2, with a tentative D call TRBD1 (5 bases). This CDR3 is built from 15 residues. Germline lookup yields CDR1 LGHNA and CDR2 YNFKEQ. Trimming left V 0 bases short and J 0 bases short, with 8 bases between. The CDR3 region has the DNA TGTGCCAGCAGCCAAGATTCAGGGACTAACTATGGCTACACCTTC. This gives the protein CASSQDSGTNYGYTF.

As to this clone: At one end, the junction sequence differs from germline, possibly due to a read error. The chain is built from TRBV29-1 and TRBJ2-7; possible D gene TRBD2, 6 bases. Per the germline V gene, CDR1 is SQVTM and CDR2 is ANQGSEA. The length of the CDR3 is 13 residues. Here the CDR3 reads CSVEGTSAYEQYF. The CDR3 nucleotides are TGCAGCGTCGAAGGGACTTCGGCCTACGAGCAGTACTTC.

This chain connects TRBV13 to TRBJ1-2, with 9 bases aligning to TRBD1. Germline V lookup: CDR1 PRHDT, CDR2 FYEKMQ (reference sequence). CDR3 length: 14 amino acids. J gave up 2 bases and V 3 bases, and 1 base lay outside the gene matches. The chain's CDR3 is CASSLGTGNYGYTF. The CDR3 DNA reads as TGTGCCAGCAGCTTGGGGACAGGGAACTATGGCTACACCTTC.

This chain links TRBV19 with TRBJ2-5; possibly TRBD2 for D (6 bases). Germline CDR1 is LNHDA and CDR2 is SQIVND (reference sequence). CDR3 length equals 13 residues. The V end was cut by 10 bases, the J end by 5 bases, with 17 bases between. The CDR3 DNA follows: TGTGCCACCGGGAGCATACGAGGGGAGACCCAGTACTTC. Translating it yields CATGSIRGETQYF.

The genes are TRBV9 and TRBJ2-1, with TRBD2 matching over 8 bases. V was pared by 0 bases and J by 4 bases, with 9 bases of the junction left unmatched. Per germline, CDR1 SGDLS and CDR2 YYNGEE. This CDR3 spans 17 amino acids. CDR3 in amino acids: CASSVVAGRSLYNEQFF. DNA of the CDR3: TGTGCCAGCAGCGTAGTAGCGGGACGGAGTCTATACAATGAGCAGTTCTTC.

The chain joins TRBV5-3 to TRBJ1-6; D may be TRBD1 (6 bases). TRBV5-3 is an ORF for which the function is uncertain. The CDR3 is 22 amino acids. The V and J ends lost 3 bases and 0 bases respectively, with 28 bases between them. In DNA, the CDR3 is TGTGCCAGAAGCTACAAGACCTGGCCAGGGGAGAGAATCAGCTCCTATAATTCACCCCTCCACTTT. This sequence encodes CARSYKTWPGERISSYNSPLHF.

The chain employs TRBV28 and TRBJ1-3; D might be TRBD1 (6 bases). Trimming took 8 bases from V and 8 from J, leaving 16 bases between them. CDR3 size: 13 residues. Germline CDR1 reads MDHEN; CDR2 reads SYDVKM. The CDR3 is CASGPGGPDTIYF. CDR3 nucleotide sequence: TGTGCCAGCGGACCGGGGGGCCCGGACACCATATATTTT.

DNA for the CDR3: TGTGCCAGCAGTTATGAGGGCGTCCCTGGGGCCAACGTCCTGACTTTC. This sequence encodes CASSYEGVPGANVLTF. The genes are TRBV6-2 or TRBV6-3 and TRBJ2-6; the D gene is possibly TRBD2 (5 bases). Germline CDR1 reads MNHEY; CDR2 reads SVGEGT. CDR3 size: 16 residues. V was cut by 3 bases and J by 2 bases, with 11 bases left in between.

V and J are TRBV28 and TRBJ1-1; D might be TRBD1 (6 bases). The CDR3 extends over 14 amino acids. CDR1 and CDR2 (germline): MDHEN, SYDVKM. Trimming shortened V by 5 bases and J by 4 bases, and 14 bases separated the two germline ends. The CDR3 protein is CASSRGPGGTEAFF. The CDR3 nucleotides read TGTGCCAGCAGTCGGGGGCCGGGGGGCACTGAAGCTTTCTTT.

This chain links TRBV7-9 with TRBJ1-6; D unclear. The CDR3 runs to 12 residues. CDR1 and CDR2 (germline): SEHNR, FQNEAQ (reference sequence). V lost 5 bases and J 9 bases, leaving 8 bases between the germline ends. The CDR3 protein is CASSPRGSPLHF. CDR3 nucleotide sequence: TGTGCCAGCAGCCCACGGGGTTCACCCCTCCACTTT.

The chain carries TRBV7-2 and TRBJ1-1; D gene uncertain. Germline CDR1 SGHTA, CDR2 FQGNSA. The CDR3 sequence is 14 residues long. The V end was cut by 1 base, the J end by 4 bases, with 10 bases between. The CDR3 bases are TGTGCCAGCAGCTTAGATGGATCTAGCACTGAAGCTTTCTTT. It translates to CASSLDGSSTEAFF.

The chain has TRBV19 and TRBJ2-1; TRBD1 matches 8 bases. Trimming at V came to 4 bases and at J to 3 bases, leaving 2 bases not matched to a gene. Germline CDR1 LNHDA, CDR2 SQIVND (reference sequence). This CDR3 spans 14 amino acids. The CDR3 loop reads CASSTDRGYNEQFF. The CDR3 DNA sequence: TGTGCCAGTAGTACAGACAGGGGCTACAATGAGCAGTTCTTC.

The chain joins TRBV19 to TRBJ2-7; perhaps TRBD1 as D (6 bases). Trimming removed 2 bases from V and 7 bases from J, with 15 bases in between. The germline V gene encodes CDR1 LNHDA and CDR2 SQIVND (reference sequence). This CDR3 is 14 amino acids long. The chain's CDR3 is CASSISRQGKEQYF. The CDR3 bases are TGTGCCAGTAGTATATCGCGGCAGGGGAAAGAGCAGTACTTC.

This chain links TRBV7-9 with TRBJ1-6, with 8 bases fitting TRBD1. CDR1 is SEHNR and CDR2 is FQNEAQ in the germline V gene (reference sequence). This CDR3 has 15 residues. V shed 5 bases, J shed 5 bases, and the junction held 5 bases outside the gene matches. In DNA, the CDR3 is TGTGCCAGCAGCGGGGGGACAGGTAATAATTCACCCCTCCACTTT. Translation: CASSGGTGNNSPLHF.

V and J are TRBV3-1 (or the pseudogene TRBV3-2) and TRBJ1-2; 9 nucleotides align to TRBD1. V gave up 4 bases and J gave up 2 bases; unmatched junction bases: 5. The CDR3 contains 15 residues. CDR1 is LGHDT and CDR2 is YNNKEL in the germline V gene (reference sequence). CDR3 coding DNA: TGTGCCAGCAGCCGTGGGACAGGGATGAACTATGGCTACACCTTC. Protein product: CASSRGTGMNYGYTF.

This clone has just one count. The V and J genes are TRBV7-9 and TRBJ2-1, with a possible D match to TRBD1 (5 bases). CDR1 and CDR2 from the germline V gene are SEHNR and FQNEAQ (reference sequence). This CDR3 is built from 15 residues. V dropped 1 base and J dropped 1 base, with 8 bases sitting between them. The CDR3 loop reads CASSLEGPSYNEQFF. In DNA, the CDR3 is TGTGCCAGCAGCTTAGAGGGGCCGTCCTACAATGAGCAGTTCTTC. The full variable domain, its missing parts supplied by reference TRBV7-9 and TRBJ2-1, is DTGVSQNPRHKITKRGQNVTFRCDPISEHNRLYWYRQTLGQGPEFLTYFQNEAQLEKSRLLSDRFSAERPKGSFSTLEIQRTEQGDSAMYLCASSLEGPSYNEQFFGPGTRLTVL.

V and J are TRBV12-3 or TRBV12-4 and TRBJ1-1; D is uncertain. V was trimmed by 10 bases and J by 1 base, leaving 10 bases between them. This CDR3 contains 12 residues. In nucleotides, the CDR3 is TGTGCCACCGCGGGATCGAACACTGAAGCTTTCTTT. Protein product: CATAGSNTEAFF.

The chain links TRBV20-1 to TRBJ2-6, with 10 bases matching TRBD1. With 3 bases clipped from V and 2 bases from J, the junction kept 7 bases outside the gene matches. The CDR3 totals 17 residues. In germline, CDR1 is DFQATT, CDR2 SNEGSKA (reference sequence). The CDR3: CSASDRGLRAGANVLTF. The CDR3, as DNA: TGCAGTGCTAGTGACAGGGGGCTAAGGGCTGGGGCCAACGTCCTGACTTTC.

The chain carries TRBV9 and TRBJ1-4; D perhaps matches TRBD1 (6 bases). Germline CDR1 is SGDLS and CDR2 is YYNGEE. The CDR3 is made up of 15 amino acids. The germline V and J ends were trimmed by 3 bases and 0 bases, with 9 bases remaining between them. Here the CDR3 reads CASSGRQATNEKLFF. The CDR3 DNA follows: TGTGCCAGCAGCGGAAGACAGGCAACTAATGAAAAACTGTTTTTT.

J is TRBJ1-1 and V is TRBV6-7, with a possible D match to TRBD1 (6 bases). TRBV6-7 falls under the ORF class, with uncertain function. V lost 4 bases, J lost 1 base, and 13 bases lay in between. This CDR3 has 15 amino acids. The CDR3, as DNA: TGTGCCAGCAGTTTTTCCGGGACACCGAACACTGAAGCTTTCTTT. Protein sequence: CASSFSGTPNTEAFF.